The sequence of this T cell receptor beta chain was determined in a study of early T cells in non-severe SARS-CoV-2 infection. Overall study: Unpaired chains resulted from sequencing bulk RNA of unsorted whole blood. Study results and caveats: Missing private and CD4 specificities, VDJdb matching favored anti-spike CD8 responses.

This clonotype was counted many times. Its antigen is still unknown. This CDR3 is 16 amino acids long. Deletions cut 0 bases from V and 0 bases from J, with 9 bases between. In germline, CDR1 is KGHDR, CDR2 SFDVKD. Attachment of unique molecular identifiers to individual cDNA molecules was performed. One entry per CDR3 protein results from TCRdb running MiXCR on the 5' RACE reads. The table includes over 50,000 distinct CDR3 sequences, about 8.2% detected once. The chain uses TRBV24-1 and TRBJ2-3; D call uncertain. Sequencing used whole blood. The source of this sequence is an adult who was a healthcare worker with PCR-confirmed SARS-CoV-2 infection or an uninfected control (not recorded which). The CDR3 bases are TGTGCCACCAGTGATTTGAACTTCGTTAGCACAGATACGCAGTATTTT. Encoded protein: CATSDLNFVSTDTQYF.